The 21 T cell receptor beta chains reported below all come from one sample, sequenced in a study of Graves' ophthalmopathy and Graves' hyperthyroidism (dated by TCRdb to the late 2010s). The instrument given in TCRdb is Illumina HiSeq 2000. For repertoire sequencing, the TCR beta CDR3 regions were amplified from RNA transcripts. The first round was an RT-PCR using HTBI primers with the Qiagen OneStep RT-PCR kit, and this first round was followed by a second-round multiplex PCR, then size selection and purification. TCRdb trimmed the raw reads at Q25, called clones with MiXCR and kept productive beta chains. Identical CDR3 protein sequences are pooled into one entry, listed with their most common genes and DNA. Present in this sample are hundreds of thousands of distinct CDR3 sequences, 15% of which were seen just once. Approximately 7% of the sample rests with the top ten. Specimen: peripheral blood. These TCRs come from a young woman with stable Graves' hyperthyroidism. Donor details come from another sample of the same person, matched by shared clones.

This clonotype was counted ten times or more. CDR3 bases: TGTGCCAGCAGCGTAGCCGGGGGGGCACAAACTACCTACGAGCAGTACTTC. Protein sequence: CASSVAGGAQTTYEQYF. The chain has TRBV9 and TRBJ2-7; the match to TRBD2 covers 8 bases. CDR3 length equals 17 residues. The trim removed 0 bases at V and 2 bases at J, leaving 10 bases unmatched. Looked up from germline, CDR1 is SGDLS and CDR2 is YYNGEE.

In this sample, this clonotype turned up many times. The chain carries TRBV5-8 and TRBJ2-5; 10 bases match TRBD1. This CDR3 has 15 residues. Germline CDR1 and CDR2: SGHTS and YDEGEE. The ends lost 1 base at V and 5 bases at J; junction bases unmatched: 5. In nucleotides, the CDR3 is TGTGCCAGCAGCTTGAGCGGGGACAGGGGCGAGACCCAGTACTTC. It translates to CASSLSGDRGETQYF.

This clonotype was seen repeatedly, ten times or more. The chain is built from TRBV6-1 and TRBJ1-2; TRBD1 agrees at 10 bases. This CDR3 spans 15 amino acids. Per the germline V gene, CDR1 is MNHNS and CDR2 is SASEGT. V lost 5 bases and J lost 4; bases outside the gene matches: 7. The CDR3 DNA sequence: TGTGCCAGCAGTACGACAGGGGGCTTCAGCTATGGCTACACCTTC. Protein sequence: CASSTTGGFSYGYTF.

This clonotype was recorded at least ten times. J is TRBJ1-1 and V is TRBV24-1; D may be TRBD1 (5 bases). With 6 bases removed from V and 1 base from J, the gap between germline ends came to 11 bases. Germline CDR1 KGHDR, CDR2 SFDVKD. The CDR3 is 14 residues long. CDR3 DNA: TGTGCCACCAGTCAGGGCAGGGCGAACACTGAAGCTTTCTTT. It translates to CATSQGRANTEAFF.

The chain joins TRBV29-1 to TRBJ1-1; D gene unclear. This CDR3 has 13 residues. Per germline, CDR1 SQVTM and CDR2 ANQGSEA. The V gene lost 8 bases and the J gene lost 1 base, with 14 bases spanning the gap. The CDR3 protein is CSSIVQQNTEAFF. The CDR3 DNA reads TGCAGCTCTATCGTCCAGCAGAACACTGAAGCTTTCTTT.

This clonotype came up many times. In DNA form, the CDR3 reads TGCAGTGGACGGGTCCAAGAGACCCAGTACTTC. This gives the protein CSGRVQETQYF. The chain uses TRBV29-1 and TRBJ2-5; D is unresolved. From germline, CDR1 is SQVTM and CDR2 ANQGSEA. The CDR3 length is 11 residues.

For this clonotype: At one boundary the junction diverges from the germline segment, which might be a read error. This rearrangement joins TRBV20-1 to TRBJ2-4, with TRBD2 matching 10 bases. The CDR3 spans 14 residues. Germline CDR1 reads DFQATT; CDR2 reads SNEGSKA (reference sequence). As DNA, the CDR3 is TGCAGTGCTAGAGATAGCGGGAGGACGAACATTAAGTACTTC. Amino acid sequence: CSARDSGRTNIKYF.

J is TRBJ2-7 and V is TRBV28; D may match TRBD1 or TRBD2 (5 bases each). Looked up from germline, CDR1 is MDHEN and CDR2 is SYDVKM. V was trimmed by 3 bases and J by 2 bases, leaving 11 bases between them. CDR3 length: 14 amino acids. CDR3 residues: CASSFGTFPYEQYF. DNA of the CDR3: TGTGCCAGCAGTTTCGGGACGTTCCCCTACGAGCAGTACTTC.

This clonotype was observed many times. The chain is built from TRBV6-5 and TRBJ1-1, with D possibly being TRBD1 (5 bases). Germline V lookup: CDR1 MNHEY, CDR2 SVGAGI. This CDR3 contains 15 residues. V gave up 5 bases and J gave up 0 bases, with 13 bases separating them. This CDR3 reads CASSNHGGVNTEAFF. In nucleotides, the CDR3 is TGTGCCAGCAGTAACCATGGGGGAGTGAACACTGAAGCTTTCTTT.

The genes are TRBV29-1 and TRBJ1-1, with no clear D. Per the germline V gene, CDR1 is SQVTM and CDR2 is ANQGSEA. V gave up 1 base and J gave up 11 bases, with 11 bases separating them. This CDR3 spans 11 amino acids. The CDR3 sequence: CSVEVSLKAFF. The CDR3 coding sequence is TGCAGCGTTGAAGTTTCTCTCAAGGCTTTCTTT.

In this sample, this clonotype turned up many times. The chain carries TRBV12-3 or TRBV12-4 and TRBJ1-5, with D possibly matching TRBD1 (6 bases). The CDR3 covers 15 residues. Trimming left V 5 bases short and J 2 bases short, with 13 bases between. CDR3 amino acids: CASSHRGGRNQPQHF. In DNA, the CDR3 is TGTGCCAGCAGTCATCGCGGGGGGCGCAATCAGCCCCAGCATTTT.

This clonotype occurred a few times. This chain joins TRBV12-3 or TRBV12-4 and TRBJ1-5, with a possible D match to TRBD1 (5 bases). The CDR3 covers 14 residues. The germline V and J ends were trimmed by 3 bases and 4 bases, with 10 bases remaining between them. The CDR3 DNA reads as TGTGCCAGCAGTTTTTGGGAGGGGAATCAGCCCCAGCATTTT. Its translation: CASSFWEGNQPQHF.

This clonotype occurred many times. J is TRBJ2-5 and V is TRBV24-1; 7 nucleotides align to TRBD1. Germline assignment: CDR1 KGHDR and CDR2 SFDVKD. With V trimmed by 2 bases and J by 1 base, 6 bases remained unmatched. This CDR3 contains 16 residues. The CDR3: CATSDSRTGLQETQYF. CDR3 bases: TGTGCCACCAGTGATTCCCGGACAGGTCTCCAAGAGACCCAGTACTTC.

There are many counts of this clonotype. The chain employs TRBV25-1 and TRBJ1-1, with 8 nucleotides matching TRBD1. The germline V gene encodes CDR1 MGHDK and CDR2 SYGVNS. J was trimmed by 4 bases and V by 7 bases; bases with no gene match: 8. CDR3 length: 14 residues. CDR3 DNA sequence: TGTGCCAGCAAGCAGGGGGCGCAGAGCACTGAAGCTTTCTTT. It codes for CASKQGAQSTEAFF.

This clonotype was seen repeatedly, ten times or more. At one end the junction does not follow the germline gene, possibly because of a read error. J is TRBJ1-1 and V is TRBV7-3, with D tentatively TRBD1 (6 bases). The CDR3 totals 12 residues. Germline CDR1 and CDR2: SGHTA and FQGTGA. Written as DNA, the CDR3 is TGTGCCAGCAGCTTATTGGGGGGCGCAGCTCTCTTT. Translation gives CASSLLGGAALF.

The J gene is TRBJ2-7, the V gene TRBV7-6; TRBD2 might be the D (6 bases). Germline assignment: CDR1 SGHVS and CDR2 FNYEAQ. Deletions cut 10 bases from V and 6 bases from J, with 22 bases between. This CDR3 spans 14 amino acids. The CDR3 region is CAIRRWEDSGEQYF. The CDR3 DNA reads as TGTGCCATCAGAAGATGGGAGGATTCAGGCGAGCAGTACTTC. The entire variable domain, with the rest obtained from reference TRBV7-6 and TRBJ2-7, is as follows: GAGVSQSPRYKVTKRGQDVALRCDPISGHVSLYWYRQALGQGPEFLTYFNYEAQQDKSGLPNDRFSAERPEGSISTLTIQRTEQRDSAMYRCAIRRWEDSGEQYFGPGTRLTVT.

The sample holds many counts of this clonotype. The V gene is TRBV27, the J gene TRBJ2-7; perhaps TRBD1 as D (5 bases). Germline V gene lookup returns CDR1 MNHEY and CDR2 SMNVEV (reference sequence). V lost 4 bases to trimming and J lost 3 bases, with 13 bases between them. The CDR3 is made up of 14 amino acids. The CDR3 bases are TGTGCCAGCAGTTCTCAGGGAACAGGCTACGAGCAGTACTTC. Translated: CASSSQGTGYEQYF.

This clonotype has ten or more counts. This chain uses TRBV13 with TRBJ1-1; no clear D. The CDR3 sequence is 13 residues long. Trimming left V 7 bases short and J 0 bases short, with 9 bases between. Per germline, CDR1 PRHDT and CDR2 FYEKMQ (reference sequence). CDR3 sequence: CASTLKVNTEAFF. The CDR3 DNA reads TGTGCCAGCACCCTAAAGGTGAACACTGAAGCTTTCTTT. Filled out from reference TRBV13 and TRBJ1-1, the complete variable domain reads AAGVIQSPRHLIKEKRETATLKCYPIPRHDTVYWYQQGPGQDPQFLISFYEKMQSDKGSIPDRFSAQQFSDYHSELNMSSLELGDSALYFCASTLKVNTEAFFGQGTRLTVV.

CDR3 nucleotides: TGTGCCAGCAGCTTAGCCCTACTAGGGGTGACTGAAGCTTTCTTT. It encodes CASSLALLGVTEAFF. The rearrangement links TRBV13 to TRBJ1-1; D might be TRBD1 (5 bases). The length of the CDR3 is 15 residues. V lost 1 base and J 5 bases, leaving 14 bases between the germline ends. Germline-derived CDR1 and CDR2 are PRHDT and FYEKMQ (reference sequence).

V usage is TRBV19 and J usage is TRBJ1-5; the D gene is possibly TRBD1 (6 bases). Germline assignment: CDR1 LNHDA and CDR2 SQIVND (reference sequence). The CDR3 contains 15 residues. V was cut by 5 bases and J by 9 bases, with 20 bases left in between. The CDR3 protein is CASSFVGGTHRPQHF. CDR3 coding DNA: TGTGCCAGTAGTTTTGTAGGGGGGACCCACCGGCCCCAGCATTTT.

The table lists this clonotype with many counts. The chain links TRBV6-2 or TRBV6-3 to TRBJ1-2, with D possibly TRBD1 on 6 matching bases. Trimming stripped 0 bases from V and 8 bases from J, with 25 bases between. The CDR3 sequence is 18 residues long. Germline V CDR1 and CDR2: MNHEY, SVGEGT. CDR3 amino acids: CASSYSNIIGGRRGGYTF. CDR3 bases: TGTGCCAGCAGTTACTCGAACATTATCGGGGGGCGCCGGGGAGGCTACACCTTC.